What follows are 27 T cell receptor beta chains derived from one specimen sequenced in a study of human T cells and chemical hapten exposure. Via MiXCR, TCRdb re-called the RACE reads, giving one row per CDR3 protein. The sample contains 100,000 to 150,000 distinct CDR3 sequences, approximately 9.1% of which appear only once. The sample's time point: healthy volunteer bleed at 2 weeks. Unfractionated whole blood yielded total RNA. Sequences were obtained from whole blood. Every receptor here comes from a male donor in good health. Some clones in this sample may be carry-over from other donors' samples.

In regard to this clonotype: Without the conserved terminal phenylalanine or tryptophan, this CDR3 likely stems from a read error. The chain is built from TRBV20-1 and TRBJ2-5; the match to TRBD1 covers 10 bases. CDR1 and CDR2 (germline): DFQATT, SNEGSKA (reference sequence). CDR3 size: 24 residues. CDR3 in amino acids: CSAQNPWDRGLVGTPVDPQETQYS. In nucleotides, the CDR3 is TGCAGCGCTCAAAATCCGTGGGACAGGGGATTGGTCGGGACCCCCGTAGACCCCCAAGAGACCCAGTACTCC.

The rearrangement links TRBV7-2 to TRBJ1-1, with D uncertain. Trimming left V 1 base short and J 6 bases short, with 9 bases between. CDR1 SGHTA and CDR2 FQGNSA come from the germline V gene. The CDR3 loop spans 13 amino acids. DNA of the CDR3: TGTGCCAGCAGCTTAGGATCCATCGCTGAAGCTTTCTTT. This translates into CASSLGSIAEAFF.

This clonotype was picked up many times. V and J are TRBV27 and TRBJ2-7, with 9 positions matching TRBD2. The CDR3 is 13 residues long. With 5 bases clipped from V and 11 bases from J, the junction kept 10 bases outside the gene matches. Germline CDR1 MNHEY, CDR2 SMNVEV (reference sequence). CDR3 in DNA: TGTGCCAGCAGTCCCTTGGCGGGAGGGAGGAAGTACTTC. Protein product: CASSPLAGGRKYF.

The chain joins TRBV7-9 to TRBJ2-7; 11 bases align to TRBD1. V lost 5 bases, J lost 2 bases, and 8 bases stayed unmatched. CDR3 length: 16 amino acids. Germline V lookup: CDR1 SEHNR, CDR2 FQNEAQ (reference sequence). CDR3 amino acids: CASSTPGTGGTYEQYF. In DNA, the CDR3 is TGTGCCAGCAGCACGCCCGGGACAGGGGGAACCTACGAGCAGTACTTC.

This clonotype has more than one count but fewer than ten. The CDR3 sequence is CSARVGALEGSFYF. In DNA form, the CDR3 reads TGCAGTGCTAGAGTTGGCGCCCTAGAGGGGAGTTTTTACTTC. The rearrangement uses TRBV20-1 and TRBJ2-7, with D perhaps assigned TRBD1 or TRBD2 (5 bases each). From germline, CDR1 is DFQATT and CDR2 SNEGSKA (reference sequence). Trimming removed 1 base at V and 13 bases at J, with 23 bases between. This CDR3 region has 14 residues.

This rearrangement joins TRBV28 to TRBJ2-1, with 13 bases matching TRBD2. The CDR3 contains 14 residues. Trimming removed 6 bases from V and 9 bases from J; junction bases left unmatched: 5. The germline V gene has CDR1 MDHEN and CDR2 SYDVKM. The CDR3 region has the DNA TGTGCCAGCAGACGGACTAGCGGGAGAATTGAGCAGTTCTTC. It encodes CASRRTSGRIEQFF. Drawing the rest from reference TRBV28 and TRBJ2-1, the complete variable domain is DVKVTQSSRYLVKRTGEKVFLECVQDMDHENMFWYRQDPGLGLRLIYFSYDVKMKEKGDIPEGYSVSREKKERFSLILESASTNQTSMYLCASRRTSGRIEQFFGPGTRLTVL.

This clonotype was counted many times. The chain is built from TRBV2 and TRBJ1-4; a weak D match, TRBD1 (5 bases). Per the germline V gene, CDR1 is SNHLY and CDR2 is FYNNEI. The CDR3 extends over 14 amino acids. Trimming cost V 1 base and J 2 bases, with 5 bases left between them. The DNA of the CDR3 is TGTGCCAGCAGTGAAGGGGGCACTAATGAAAAACTGTTTTTT. It codes for CASSEGGTNEKLFF. The entire variable domain, with the rest obtained from reference TRBV2 and TRBJ1-4, is as follows: EPEVTQTPSHQVTQMGQEVILRCVPISNHLYFYWYRQILGQKVEFLVSFYNNEISEKSEIFDDQFSVERPDGSNFTLKIRSTKLEDSAMYFCASSEGGTNEKLFFGSGTQLSVL.

This clonotype was observed a few times. The DNA of the CDR3 is TGTGCCAGTAAGGACAGTAATCAGCCCCAGCATTTT. Encoded protein: CASKDSNQPQHF. The V gene is TRBV19, the J gene TRBJ1-5; D might be TRBD1 (6 bases). Per the germline V gene, CDR1 is LNHDA and CDR2 is SQIVND (reference sequence). Trimming removed 7 bases from V and 4 bases from J, with 8 bases in between. There are 12 residues in the CDR3.

The chain is built from TRBV2 and TRBJ2-7; possibly TRBD2 for D (5 bases). Between the trimmed V and J ends, which lost 2 bases and 6 bases, there was a span of 14 bases. CDR1 SNHLY and CDR2 FYNNEI come from the germline V gene. The CDR3 length is 14 residues. CDR3 DNA: TGTGCCAGCAGTGAATCTCGGGGTCCAGCCGAGCAGTACTTC. Its protein product is CASSESRGPAEQYF.

This clonotype was recorded a few times. The genes are TRBV6-2 or TRBV6-3 and TRBJ1-2; weak D call: TRBD1 (5 bases). Germline CDR1 reads MNHEY; CDR2 reads SVGEGT. This CDR3 contains 12 residues. V lost 11 bases, J lost 8 bases, and 18 bases lay in between. The CDR3 reads CAGGDGGSGYTF. CDR3 nucleotides: TGTGCCGGGGGAGATGGGGGAAGCGGCTACACCTTC.

This clonotype was counted many times. CDR3 in amino acids: CSAQSGTTAYNEQFF. CDR3 in DNA: TGCAGTGCCCAGTCCGGGACTACGGCCTACAATGAGCAGTTCTTC. The genes are TRBV20-1 and TRBJ2-1, with 7 bases aligning to TRBD2. V shed 6 bases and J 2 bases; nucleotides not matched to a gene: 10. This CDR3 region has 15 residues. Germline assignment: CDR1 DFQATT and CDR2 SNEGSKA (reference sequence).

The J gene is TRBJ1-5, the V gene TRBV9; D unclear. With 1 base removed from V and 0 bases from J, the gap between germline ends came to 8 bases. Germline V gene data show CDR1 as SGDLS and CDR2 as YYNGEE. This CDR3 is built from 15 residues. CDR3 in amino acids: CASSVSGNSNQPQHF. The CDR3 nucleotides read TGTGCCAGCAGCGTAAGTGGAAATAGCAATCAGCCCCAGCATTTT.

This clonotype was counted ten times or more. The chain carries TRBV29-1 and TRBJ2-1, with a possible D match to TRBD1 (6 bases). The length of the CDR3 is 15 residues. CDR1 and CDR2 (germline): SQVTM, ANQGSEA. The V and J ends lost 0 bases and 5 bases respectively, with 14 bases between them. The CDR3 here is CSVEDYRDTHNEQFF. CDR3 nucleotide sequence: TGCAGCGTTGAAGATTATAGGGACACCCACAATGAGCAGTTCTTC.

The CDR3 DNA is TGTGCCAGCAGCCAAGAGGGGCATGTTTATGGCTACACCTTC. Encoded protein: CASSQEGHVYGYTF. This sequence joins TRBV14 and TRBJ1-2; D perhaps matches TRBD1 (5 bases). This CDR3 has 14 amino acids. V was pared by 0 bases and J by 5 bases, with 10 bases between. Germline loops: CDR1 SGHDN, CDR2 FVKESK.

This clonotype was seen a few times. The J gene is TRBJ2-5, the V gene TRBV19; possible D gene TRBD1, 6 bases. The CDR3 is made up of 17 amino acids. V lost 0 bases, J lost 2 bases, and 16 bases lay in between. The germline CDR1 and CDR2 sequences are LNHDA and SQIVND (reference sequence). CDR3 bases: TGTGCCAGTAGTATAGATCTATTGGGGACACATCAAGAGACCCAGTACTTC. This codes for CASSIDLLGTHQETQYF. Looking up the rest from reference TRBV19 and TRBJ2-5 gives the full variable domain: DGGITQSPKYLFRKEGQNVTLSCEQNLNHDAMYWYRQDPGQGLRLIYYSQIVNDFQKGDIAEGYSVSREKKESFPLTVTSAQKNPTAFYLCASSIDLLGTHQETQYFGPGTRLLVL.

This clonotype was found a few times. The chain carries TRBV29-1 and TRBJ2-7; D perhaps matches TRBD1 (7 bases). Trimming took 4 bases from V and 3 from J, leaving 16 bases between them. CDR1 and CDR2 from the germline V gene are SQVTM and ANQGSEA. The CDR3 is 14 amino acids. The CDR3 protein is CSVGQLAGGYEQYF. DNA for the CDR3: TGCAGCGTTGGCCAACTAGCAGGGGGCTACGAGCAGTACTTC.

This clonotype was recorded many times. Here the CDR3 DNA reads TGTGCCAGCAGCTTCCTGGGACTAGCGGGAACGATTCGAATCACCGGGGAGCTGTTTTTT. Its translation: CASSFLGLAGTIRITGELFF. The V gene is TRBV7-8, the J gene TRBJ2-2; 13 nucleotides match TRBD2. CDR3 length: 20 residues. Germline-derived CDR1 and CDR2 are SGHVS and FQNEAQ. The V gene end was trimmed by 3 bases and the J gene end by 4 bases; junction bases not matched to a gene: 14.

This clonotype was picked up many times. The chain combines TRBV7-9 with TRBJ1-1; 7 positions agree with TRBD1. The CDR3 extends over 14 amino acids. Trimming cost V 2 bases and J 1 base; bases outside gene matches: 1. Germline V gene sequence: CDR1 SEHNR, CDR2 FQNEAQ (reference sequence). The CDR3 protein is CASSLWDRNTEAFF. The CDR3 nucleotides are TGTGCCAGCAGCTTATGGGACAGGAACACTGAAGCTTTCTTT.

This clonotype was counted ten times or more. J is TRBJ2-2 and V is TRBV6-5; D might be TRBD1 or TRBD2, each matching 5 bases. The CDR3 sequence is 14 residues long. Between the trimmed V and J ends, which lost 3 bases and 5 bases, there was a span of 10 bases. Germline V gene lookup returns CDR1 MNHEY and CDR2 SVGAGI. The CDR3 bases are TGTGCCAGCAGTTATGGGGGTGGTACCGGGGAGCTGTTTTTT. This gives the protein CASSYGGGTGELFF.

The chain carries TRBV20-1 and TRBJ2-3; D not resolved. The CDR3 length is 14 residues. CDR1 is DFQATT and CDR2 is SNEGSKA in the germline V gene (reference sequence). V lost 2 bases, J lost 0 bases, and 9 bases lay in between. The CDR3 DNA sequence: TGCAGTGCTAGAATACGCACTAGCACAGATACGCAGTATTTT. Its translation: CSARIRTSTDTQYF.

V is TRBV6-6 and J is TRBJ2-7; 10 bases align to TRBD1. This CDR3 has 14 amino acids. The trim removed 7 bases at V and 2 bases at J, leaving 5 bases unmatched. Per germline, CDR1 MNHNY and CDR2 SVGAGI (reference sequence). The CDR3 DNA sequence: TGTGCCAGCATCGGGACAGGGGCCCCCTACGAGCAGTACTTC. Translation gives CASIGTGAPYEQYF.

The sample holds a few counts of this clonotype. The chain is built from TRBV4-3 and TRBJ1-2; D is unresolved. V was cut by 0 bases and J by 2 bases, with 10 bases left in between. The V gene's germline CDR1 is LGHNA and CDR2 YSLEER. This CDR3 has 15 residues. CDR3 residues: CASSQEGPLNYGYTF. CDR3 DNA sequence: TGCGCCAGCAGCCAAGAAGGGCCACTCAACTATGGCTACACCTTC.

V is TRBV7-2 and J is TRBJ2-3; the match to TRBD2 covers 14 bases. The germline gives CDR1 SGHTA, CDR2 FQGNSA. The J segment lost 2 bases and the V segment lost 2 bases, leaving 6 bases of the junction unmatched. The CDR3 sequence is 18 residues long. The CDR3 region is CASSLRLAGGRDTDTQYF. DNA of the CDR3: TGTGCCAGCAGCTTAAGACTAGCGGGGGGGCGTGACACAGATACGCAGTATTTT.

V gene TRBV9 combines with J gene TRBJ2-7, with 7 bases fitting TRBD1. The CDR3 covers 17 residues. The V segment lost 0 bases and the J segment 2 bases; nucleotides outside the gene matches: 11. Per germline, CDR1 SGDLS and CDR2 YYNGEE. The CDR3 DNA sequence: TGTGCCAGCAGCGTAGGATATGGACAGGTCAACCCCTACGAGCAGTACTTC. Protein product: CASSVGYGQVNPYEQYF.

This clonotype appeared many times. The chain uses TRBV7-2 and TRBJ2-2, with 8 bases identical to TRBD1. This CDR3 comprises 16 residues. Germline V CDR1 and CDR2: SGHTA, FQGNSA. With 4 bases clipped from V and 2 bases from J, the junction kept 6 bases outside the gene matches. Written as DNA, the CDR3 is TGTGCCAGCAGCTCTATCAGGGGGCAAAACACCGGGGAGCTGTTTTTT. This encodes CASSSIRGQNTGELFF.

This clonotype came up a few times. The chain employs TRBV5-4 and TRBJ2-1; D may match TRBD1 or TRBD2 (6 bases each). The CDR3 sequence is 15 residues long. The V gene lost 6 bases and the J gene lost 9 bases, with 22 bases spanning the gap. Germline V lookup: CDR1 SGHNT, CDR2 YYREEE (reference sequence). CDR3 coding DNA: TGTGCCAGCACTATGGAGGGGGTAGTCAGAGCTGAGCAGTTCTTC. The encoded protein is CASTMEGVVRAEQFF.

This chain connects TRBV6-2 or TRBV6-3 to TRBJ2-7; maybe TRBD1 (6 bases). With 0 bases removed from V and 5 bases from J, the gap between germline ends came to 20 bases. Germline assignment: CDR1 MNHEY and CDR2 SVGEGT. The CDR3 loop spans 17 amino acids. CDR3 nucleotides: TGTGCCAGCAGTTACTCGAGGCCAACCGCAGGGGAAGACGAGCAGTACTTC. As protein: CASSYSRPTAGEDEQYF.